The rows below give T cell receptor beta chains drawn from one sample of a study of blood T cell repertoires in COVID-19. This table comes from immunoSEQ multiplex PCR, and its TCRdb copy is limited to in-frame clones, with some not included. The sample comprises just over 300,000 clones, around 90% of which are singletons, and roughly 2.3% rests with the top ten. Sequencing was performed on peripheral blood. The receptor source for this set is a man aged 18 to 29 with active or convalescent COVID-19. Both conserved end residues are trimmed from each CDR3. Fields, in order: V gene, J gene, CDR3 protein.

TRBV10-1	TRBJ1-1	ASSESQGITEAF
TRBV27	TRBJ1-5	ASRTRGGNQPQH
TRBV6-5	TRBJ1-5	ATWRQGGNQPQH
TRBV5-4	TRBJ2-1	ATTNRDSYNEQF
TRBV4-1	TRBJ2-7	ASSQEDWHNYEQY
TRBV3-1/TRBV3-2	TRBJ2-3	ASSKTSGSTDTQY
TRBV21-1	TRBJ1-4	ASSGGQGGATNEKLF
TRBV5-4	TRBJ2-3	ASSAGQGLADTQY
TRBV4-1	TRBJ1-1	ASSPWEQVRNTEAF
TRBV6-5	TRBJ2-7	ASSSTGGSEQY
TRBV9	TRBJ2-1	ASSIGLAIYNEQF
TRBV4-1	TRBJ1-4	ASSQEAAGQWEKLF
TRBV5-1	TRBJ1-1	ASSLGSSIRNTEAF
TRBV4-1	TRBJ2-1	ASSQDLSGDGEQF
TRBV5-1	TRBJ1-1	ASSVIQGRTEAF
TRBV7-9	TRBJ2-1	ASSDRLAGGQNNEQF
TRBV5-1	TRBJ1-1	ASSQQGAGNTEAF
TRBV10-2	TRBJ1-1	ASSEVGQGFEAF
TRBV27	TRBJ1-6	ASSLSRGAYSPLH
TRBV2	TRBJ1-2	ASSNRDRGAYGYT
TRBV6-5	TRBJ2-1	ASSLRQGSDEQF
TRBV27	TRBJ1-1	ASRLTTNTEAF
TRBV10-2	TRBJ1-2	ASSESPGGGYT
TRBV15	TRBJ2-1	ATSRKGLAGGPLQQF
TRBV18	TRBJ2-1	ASSPVTGGREQF
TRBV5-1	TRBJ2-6	ASTYSGANVLT
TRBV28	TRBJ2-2	ASSGGTASAGELF
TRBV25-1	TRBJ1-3	ASSGTGGGNTIY
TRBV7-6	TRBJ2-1	ASSPGLAGSSYNEQF
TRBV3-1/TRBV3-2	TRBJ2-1	ASSQIGYNEQF
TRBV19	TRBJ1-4	ASSLSPGQGAPTNEKLF
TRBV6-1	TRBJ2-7	ASSEGQYYEQY
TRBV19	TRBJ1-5	ASSAGQVYSNQPQH
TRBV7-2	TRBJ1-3	ASSLGRGSSGNTIY
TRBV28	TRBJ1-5	ASSSGTRAQH
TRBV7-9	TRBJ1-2	ASSLPGQGPNYGYT
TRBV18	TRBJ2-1	ASSPSDRGNEQF
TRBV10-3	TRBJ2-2	AINRGRDTGELF
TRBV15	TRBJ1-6	ATSARDRGPLH
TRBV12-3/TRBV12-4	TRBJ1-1	ASTMEEGTEAF
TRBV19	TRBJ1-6	ASSITGGRTYNSPLH
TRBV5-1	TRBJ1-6	ASSSGGNSPLH
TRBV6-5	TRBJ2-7	ASRGGTSGTYEQY
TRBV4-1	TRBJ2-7	ASSPHRQTYEQY
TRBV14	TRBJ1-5	ASSPYRVNQPQH
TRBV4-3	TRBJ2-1	ASSQGLAGYNEQF
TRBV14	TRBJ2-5	ASSARDIEQFQETQY
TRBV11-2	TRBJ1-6	ASSLDRPGDSYNSPLH
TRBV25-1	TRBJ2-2	ASSERDRELF
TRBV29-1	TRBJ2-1	SVEAGQGARRSYNEQF
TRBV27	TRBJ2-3	ASSLGRKSTDTQY
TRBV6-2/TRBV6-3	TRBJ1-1	ASSWGSRGRSNTEAF
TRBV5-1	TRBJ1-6	ASSVLRDKNSPLH
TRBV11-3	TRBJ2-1	ASSPRGSPNEQF